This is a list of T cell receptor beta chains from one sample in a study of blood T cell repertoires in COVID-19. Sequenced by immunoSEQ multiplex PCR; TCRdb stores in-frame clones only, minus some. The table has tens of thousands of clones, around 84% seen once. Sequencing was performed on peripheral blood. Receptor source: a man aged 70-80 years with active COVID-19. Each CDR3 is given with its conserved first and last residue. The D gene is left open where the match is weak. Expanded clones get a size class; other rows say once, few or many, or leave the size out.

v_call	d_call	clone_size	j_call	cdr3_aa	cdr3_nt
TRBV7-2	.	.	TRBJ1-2	CASSLSGSYGYTF	TGTGCCAGCAGCCTTTCCGGGAGTTATGGCTACACCTTC
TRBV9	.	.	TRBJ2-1	CASSVDQGPLSYNEQFF	TGTGCCAGCAGCGTAGATCAGGGGCCCCTCTCCTACAATGAGCAGTTCTTC
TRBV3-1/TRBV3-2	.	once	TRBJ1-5	CASSRSGDQPQHF	TGTGCCAGCAGCCGCTCAGGGGATCAGCCCCAGCATTTT
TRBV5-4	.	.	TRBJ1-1	CASSLGGDTEAFF	TGTGCCAGCAGCTTAGGAGGGGACACTGAAGCTTTCTTT
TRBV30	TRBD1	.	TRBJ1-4	CAWSRTGDNEKLFF	TGTGCCTGGAGTCGGACAGGAGATAATGAAAAACTGTTTTTT
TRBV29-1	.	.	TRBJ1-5	CSVLTPGYSAQPQHF	TGCAGCGTTCTCACCCCGGGATACAGTGCTCAGCCCCAGCATTTT
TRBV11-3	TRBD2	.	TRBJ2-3	CASSAKGGGGRDTQYF	TGTGCCAGCAGCGCCAAGGGCGGGGGGGGCAGGGATACGCAGTATTTT
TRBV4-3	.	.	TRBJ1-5	CASSQDGRGNQPQHF	TGCGCCAGCAGCCAAGATGGCAGGGGCAATCAGCCCCAGCATTTT
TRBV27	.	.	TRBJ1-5	CASSPRQPLGNQPQHF	TGTGCCAGCAGTCCGCGACAGCCCCTGGGCAATCAGCCCCAGCATTTT
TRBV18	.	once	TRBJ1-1	CASSRQQVGAGNTEAFF	TGTGCCAGCTCACGACAACAGGTAGGGGCCGGGAACACTGAAGCTTTCTTT
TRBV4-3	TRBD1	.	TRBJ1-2	CASSQEDRGGSDYTF	TGCGCCAGCAGCCAAGAAGACAGGGGGGGTTCTGACTACACCTTC
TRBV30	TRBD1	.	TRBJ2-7	CAWSAQQGYEQYF	TGTGCCTGGAGTGCGCAACAGGGGTACGAGCAGTACTTC
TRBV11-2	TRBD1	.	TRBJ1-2	CASNPGTAGYTF	TGTGCCAGCAACCCCGGGACAGCTGGCTACACCTTC
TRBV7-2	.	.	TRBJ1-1	CASSLARNTEAFF	TGTGCCAGCAGCTTAGCCCGGAACACTGAAGCTTTCTTT
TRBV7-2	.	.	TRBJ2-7	CASRSSIIYEQYF	TGTGCCAGCAGATCTAGCATCATCTACGAGCAGTACTTC
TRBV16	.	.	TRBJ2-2	CASSLPTSTGELFF	TGTGCCAGCAGCCTTCCTACTAGCACCGGGGAGCTGTTTTTT
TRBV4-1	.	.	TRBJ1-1	CASSQPTREAFF	TGCGCCAGCAGCCAACCGACCAGGGAAGCTTTCTTT
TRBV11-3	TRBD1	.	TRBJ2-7	CASSPGQGDSYEQYF	TGTGCCAGCAGCCCGGGACAGGGGGACTCCTACGAGCAGTACTTC
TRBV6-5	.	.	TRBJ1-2	CASSYDHSYGYTF	TGTGCCAGCAGTTACGATCACAGCTATGGCTACACCTTC
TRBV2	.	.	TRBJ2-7	CASSPTYYEQYF	TGTGCCAGCAGCCCCACTTACTACGAGCAGTACTTC
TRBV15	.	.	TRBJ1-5	CATSRDFTGSGNQPQHF	TGTGCCACCAGCAGAGACTTTACAGGGAGTGGCAATCAGCCCCAGCATTTT
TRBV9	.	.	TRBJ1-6	CASSGDFDNSPLHF	TGTGCCAGCAGCGGGGACTTCGATAATTCACCCCTCCACTTT